Following are 21 T cell receptor beta chains from one sample sequenced in a study of blood T cell repertoires in COVID-19. Sequencing used immunoSEQ multiplex PCR; TCRdb keeps in-frame clones, though not all of them. The repertoire holds about 300,000 clones, with 75% to 90% as singletons. Sample: PBMCs or T cells enriched from blood (not recorded which). These receptors were taken from a woman aged 40 to 50 who had recovered from COVID-19.

The chain carries TRBV7-2 and TRBJ2-7; weak D call: TRBD2 (5 bases). Looked up from germline, CDR1 is SGHTA and CDR2 is FQGNSA. Trimming removed 5 bases at V and 3 bases at J, with 11 bases between. The length of the CDR3 is 13 residues. The CDR3 DNA sequence: TGTGCCAGCAGCGAGGCGGCGGGCTACGAGCAGTACTTC. Translated, it gives CASSEAAGYEQYF.

CDR3 coding DNA: TGTGCCAGTACCGAAAGGGGTAATAATTCACCCCTCCACTTT. Its protein is CASTERGNNSPLHF. The chain couples TRBV19 to TRBJ1-6; tentatively, D is TRBD1 (5 bases). The germline gives CDR1 LNHDA, CDR2 SQIVND (reference sequence). This CDR3 comprises 14 residues. Trimming shortened V by 7 bases and J by 5 bases, and 12 bases separated the two germline ends.

This chain joins TRBV4-1 and TRBJ1-4; 7 bases are a match to TRBD1. Trimming at V came to 1 base and at J to 6 bases, leaving 2 bases not matched to a gene. Per the germline V gene, CDR1 is MGHRA and CDR2 is YSYEKL. The CDR3 loop spans 14 amino acids. CDR3 DNA sequence: TGCGCCAGCAGCCAAGGGCAGGGGGATGAAAAACTGTTTTTT. Translating gives CASSQGQGDEKLFF.

V usage is TRBV5-3 and J usage is TRBJ1-1, with TRBD1 matching over 10 bases. Being an ORF, TRBV5-3 has a function that is uncertain. This CDR3 contains 15 residues. The J segment lost 5 bases and the V segment lost 4 bases, leaving 8 bases of the junction unmatched. In nucleotides, the CDR3 is TGTGCCAGAAGCCTCGGGACAGGGGAATCTACTGAAGCTTTCTTT. It codes for CARSLGTGESTEAFF.

This clone was counted between two and nine times. This chain links TRBV2 with TRBJ2-1; 14 nucleotides agree with TRBD2. Germline values: CDR1 SNHLY, CDR2 FYNNEI. CDR3 length: 16 amino acids. Trimming took 5 bases from V and 4 from J; bases not matched to a gene: 4. Here the CDR3 reads CASSRGTSGGYNEQFF. CDR3 bases: TGTGCCAGCAGTCGAGGGACTAGCGGGGGTTACAATGAGCAGTTCTTC. Full variable domain (remainder filled in from reference TRBV2 and TRBJ2-1): EPEVTQTPSHQVTQMGQEVILRCVPISNHLYFYWYRQILGQKVEFLVSFYNNEISEKSEIFDDQFSVERPDGSNFTLKIRSTKLEDSAMYFCASSRGTSGGYNEQFFGPGTRLTVL.

The V and J genes are TRBV2 and TRBJ2-7, with 8 positions matching TRBD2. The germline V gene encodes CDR1 SNHLY and CDR2 FYNNEI. The CDR3 extends over 16 amino acids. Trimming at V came to 4 bases and at J to 0 bases, leaving 8 bases not matched to a gene. This CDR3 reads CASSGKGSGVSYEQYF. The CDR3 bases are TGTGCCAGCAGTGGGAAGGGTAGCGGGGTCTCCTACGAGCAGTACTTC.

The chain has TRBV7-9 and TRBJ1-2, with 12 bases lining up with TRBD1. The CDR3 has 15 amino acids. The junction had 9 bases not matched to a gene; V was cut back by 6 bases and J by 7 bases. The germline V gene encodes CDR1 SEHNR and CDR2 FQNEAQ (reference sequence). The CDR3 loop is CASSLTGTGGFGYTF. The CDR3, as DNA: TGTGCCAGCAGTCTCACCGGGACAGGGGGCTTTGGCTACACCTTC.

The chain recombines TRBV11-2 with TRBJ2-2, with TRBD2 matching 7 bases. V gave up 1 base and J gave up 3 bases; unmatched junction bases: 14. The germline V gene has CDR1 SGHAT and CDR2 FQNNGV. CDR3 length: 19 amino acids. The CDR3 is CASSLGAGAAGADTGELFF. CDR3 DNA: TGTGCCAGCAGCTTAGGGGCCGGGGCGGCGGGAGCAGACACCGGGGAGCTGTTTTTT.

This chain links TRBV9 with TRBJ2-5; TRBD2 agrees at 11 bases. V was clipped by 4 bases and J by 4 bases; unmatched bases: 6. Germline CDR1 SGDLS, CDR2 YYNGEE. The CDR3 is 15 amino acids. The CDR3 region is CASSSSGGAIETQYF. The CDR3 coding sequence is TGTGCCAGCAGCAGTAGCGGGGGGGCCATAGAGACCCAGTACTTC.

This sequence joins TRBV6-5 and TRBJ2-1; D uncertain. CDR3 length equals 14 residues. V was trimmed by 5 bases and J by 0 bases, leaving 8 bases between them. Per germline, CDR1 MNHEY and CDR2 SVGAGI. The CDR3 reads CASSRLSSYNEQFF. The DNA of the CDR3 is TGTGCCAGCAGTCGCCTAAGCTCCTACAATGAGCAGTTCTTC.

The chain is built from TRBV6-5 and TRBJ2-7, with TRBD1 identical over 9 bases. The ends lost 6 bases at V and 2 bases at J; junction bases unmatched: 8. CDR1 is MNHEY and CDR2 is SVGAGI in the germline V gene. This CDR3 contains 15 residues. The CDR3 loop reads CASSMDRGPTYEQYF. CDR3 nucleotides: TGTGCCAGCAGCATGGACAGGGGACCGACCTACGAGCAGTACTTC.

The chain has TRBV5-4 and TRBJ1-6, with no clear D. CDR3 length: 14 residues. The germline gives CDR1 SGHNT, CDR2 YYREEE (reference sequence). Trimming took 4 bases from V and 7 from J, leaving 12 bases between them. The chain's CDR3 is CASSRLRLNSPLHF. DNA for the CDR3: TGTGCCAGCAGCCGACTACGTTTAAATTCACCCCTCCACTTT.

This clone came up once. V usage is TRBV13 and J usage is TRBJ1-2; 7 nucleotides match TRBD1. CDR3 length equals 15 residues. Trimming cost V 3 bases and J 0 bases; bases outside gene matches: 4. Germline V gene data show CDR1 as PRHDT and CDR2 as FYEKMQ (reference sequence). The CDR3 DNA reads TGTGCCAGCAGCTTTTCACAGGGGCCTAACTATGGCTACACCTTC. This codes for CASSFSQGPNYGYTF.

V is TRBV29-1 and J is TRBJ1-2; D perhaps matches TRBD1 (6 bases). CDR3 length: 13 residues. Germline CDR1 SQVTM, CDR2 ANQGSEA. V was pared by 6 bases and J by 1 base, with 12 bases between. CDR3 amino acids: CSVEDSYNYGYTF. CDR3 coding DNA: TGCAGCGTAGAGGACAGCTATAACTATGGCTACACCTTC.

The chain couples TRBV29-1 to TRBJ1-2, with TRBD1 matching over 9 bases. CDR1 and CDR2 from the germline V gene are SQVTM and ANQGSEA. The CDR3 contains 13 residues. Germline trimming cut 7 bases from V and 4 bases from J; bases unmatched to any gene: 7. Here the CDR3 reads CSGGTGSGYGYTF. DNA of the CDR3: TGCAGCGGGGGGACAGGGTCTGGCTATGGCTACACCTTC.

The chain recombines TRBV4-3 with TRBJ1-2, with 8 positions matching TRBD1. CDR1 and CDR2 from the germline V gene are LGHNA and YSLEER. Germline trimming cut 2 bases from V and 1 base from J; bases unmatched to any gene: 6. This CDR3 contains 16 residues. The CDR3 DNA sequence: TGCGCCAGCAGCCAAAGACAGGGGAAGGATAACTATGGCTACACCTTC. It specifies CASSQRQGKDNYGYTF.

This sequence joins TRBV2 and TRBJ2-5; TRBD2 matches at 10 bases. This CDR3 is built from 13 residues. J was trimmed by 9 bases and V by 6 bases; bases with no gene match: 7. Germline V gene data show CDR1 as SNHLY and CDR2 as FYNNEI. CDR3 sequence (DNA): TGTGCCAGCAGGCTAGGGCTAGCGGGGGCCCAGTACTTC. Translating gives CASRLGLAGAQYF.

This chain links TRBV5-4 with TRBJ2-2; D may be TRBD2 (5 bases). The CDR3 loop spans 14 amino acids. V dropped 4 bases and J dropped 8 bases, with 15 bases sitting between them. CDR1 and CDR2 (germline): SGHNT, YYREEE (reference sequence). The CDR3 sequence: CASSKQRERGELFF. The CDR3 coding sequence is TGTGCCAGCAGCAAACAAAGGGAGAGAGGGGAGCTGTTTTTT. The variable domain in full, with the rest retrieved from reference TRBV5-4 and TRBJ2-2, is ETGVTQSPTHLIKTRGQQVTLRCSSQSGHNTVSWYQQALGQGPQFIFQYYREEENGRGNFPPRFSGLQFPNYSSELNVNALELDDSALYLCASSKQRERGELFFGEGSRLTVL.

In its sample, this clone was seen once. The chain employs TRBV30 and TRBJ2-1; D possibly corresponds to TRBD2 (6 bases). This CDR3 is built from 13 residues. V was trimmed by 5 bases and J by 7 bases, leaving 15 bases between them. Germline CDR1 is GTSNPN and CDR2 is SVGIG (reference sequence). CDR3 residues: CAWDPKGGNEQFF. The CDR3 DNA reads as TGTGCCTGGGACCCCAAAGGAGGGAATGAGCAGTTCTTC. The full variable domain, with the rest looked up from reference TRBV30 and TRBJ2-1, is SQTIHQWPATLVQPVGSPLSLECTVEGTSNPNLYWYRQAAGRGLQLLFYSVGIGQISSEVPQNLSASRPQDRQFILSSKKLLLSDSGFYLCAWDPKGGNEQFFGPGTRLTVL.

The chain joins TRBV18 to TRBJ2-5; 8 bases agree with TRBD1. CDR1 is KGHSH, CDR2 LQKENI, per germline. The CDR3 runs to 15 residues. The trim removed 4 bases at V and 5 bases at J, leaving 9 bases unmatched. The CDR3 loop is CASSLGQGFTETQYF. The CDR3 DNA sequence: TGTGCCAGCTCACTCGGACAGGGCTTTACGGAGACCCAGTACTTC.

The count of this clone is one. V is TRBV6-5 and J is TRBJ1-5; no firm D call. Germline V CDR1 and CDR2: MNHEY, SVGAGI. Trimming took off 7 bases at V and 2 bases at J, with 12 bases between the two ends. The CDR3 runs 14 residues. In DNA, the CDR3 is TGTGCCAGCATGAGAATCGGAGGCAATCAGCCCCAGCATTTT. Protein product: CASMRIGGNQPQHF.